This TCR beta chain was retrieved from a study of OX40 agonist ivuxolimab in advanced cancers. At the level of the study: With ivuxolimab, an agonistic anti-OX40 (CD134) antibody, patients were treated. Anti-PD-1, anti-PD-L1 or anti-CTLA-4 therapy given earlier was allowed, and roughly 40% had some. General study points: Low normalized T-cell clonal expansion also characterized some of the nonresponders. CD8+ T cells showed, on average, more clonal expansion than CD4+ cells.

V was pared by 4 bases and J by 0 bases, with 10 bases between. The CDR3 loop spans 15 amino acids. Germline CDR1 SGHTA, CDR2 FQGTGA. As for this clone: Its matching antigen is unknown.

Sequencing used immunoSEQ multiplex PCR; TCRdb keeps in-frame clones, though not all of them. The sample yields around 46,000 clones, more than 75% seen once. The TCR was taken from an adult with an advanced solid tumor such as melanoma, head and neck, liver or kidney cancer. The sequenced sample was CD4+ or CD8+ T cells sorted from blood, obtained in a trial of the OX40 agonist ivuxolimab. This chain links TRBV7-3 with TRBJ2-1; D remains unclear. This CDR3 reads CASSSAESSYNEQFF. The CDR3 region has the DNA TGTGCCAGCAGCTCGGCAGAGAGCTCCTACAATGAGCAGTTCTTC.